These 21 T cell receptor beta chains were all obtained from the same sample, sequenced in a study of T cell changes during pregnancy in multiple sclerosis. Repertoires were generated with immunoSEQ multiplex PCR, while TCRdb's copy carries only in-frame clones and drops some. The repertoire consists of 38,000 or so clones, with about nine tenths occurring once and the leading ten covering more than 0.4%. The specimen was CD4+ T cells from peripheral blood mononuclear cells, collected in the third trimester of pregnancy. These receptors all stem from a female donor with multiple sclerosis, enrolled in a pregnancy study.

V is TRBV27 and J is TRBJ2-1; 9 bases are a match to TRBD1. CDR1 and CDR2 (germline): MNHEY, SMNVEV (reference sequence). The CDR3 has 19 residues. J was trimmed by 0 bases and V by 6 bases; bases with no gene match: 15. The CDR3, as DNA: TGTGCCAGCAGCCAGGAAACAGGGGGCGCGAGCGGCTCCTACAATGAGCAGTTCTTC. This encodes CASSQETGGASGSYNEQFF.

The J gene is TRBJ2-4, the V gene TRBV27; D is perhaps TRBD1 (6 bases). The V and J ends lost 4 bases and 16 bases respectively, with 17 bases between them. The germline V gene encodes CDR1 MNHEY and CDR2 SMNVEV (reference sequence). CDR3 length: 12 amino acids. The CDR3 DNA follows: TGTGCCAGCAGTTCTCTCGGACAGTCCGTTTACTTC. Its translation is CASSSLGQSVYF.

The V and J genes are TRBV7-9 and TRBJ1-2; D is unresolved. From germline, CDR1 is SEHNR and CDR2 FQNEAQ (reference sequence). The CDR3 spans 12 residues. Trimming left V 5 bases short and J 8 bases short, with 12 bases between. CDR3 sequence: CASSPTNLGYTF. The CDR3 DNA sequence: TGTGCCAGCAGCCCGACAAATTTGGGCTACACCTTC.

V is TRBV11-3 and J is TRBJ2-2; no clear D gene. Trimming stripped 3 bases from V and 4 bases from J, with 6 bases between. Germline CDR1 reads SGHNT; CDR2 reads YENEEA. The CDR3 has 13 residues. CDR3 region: CASSLRSTGELFF. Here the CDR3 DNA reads TGTGCCAGCAGCTTGAGGAGCACCGGGGAGCTGTTTTTT.

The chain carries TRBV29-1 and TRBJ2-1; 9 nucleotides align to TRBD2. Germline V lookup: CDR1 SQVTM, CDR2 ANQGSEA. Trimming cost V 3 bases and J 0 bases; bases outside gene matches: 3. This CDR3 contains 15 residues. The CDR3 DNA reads TGCAGCGTTGAGCCTAGCGGGGCCTCCTACAATGAGCAGTTCTTC. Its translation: CSVEPSGASYNEQFF.

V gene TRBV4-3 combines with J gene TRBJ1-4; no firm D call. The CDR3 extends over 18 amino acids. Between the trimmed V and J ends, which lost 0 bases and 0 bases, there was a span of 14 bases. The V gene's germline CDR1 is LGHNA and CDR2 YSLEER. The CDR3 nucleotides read TGCGCCAGCAGCCAAGACGAGGGTGGGCCAGCAACTAATGAAAAACTGTTTTTT. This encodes CASSQDEGGPATNEKLFF.

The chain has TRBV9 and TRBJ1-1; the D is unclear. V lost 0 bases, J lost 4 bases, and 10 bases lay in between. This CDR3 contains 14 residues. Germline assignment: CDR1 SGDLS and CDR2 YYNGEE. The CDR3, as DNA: TGTGCCAGCAGCGTAGGCCCAGAGGTCACTGAAGCTTTCTTT. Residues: CASSVGPEVTEAFF.

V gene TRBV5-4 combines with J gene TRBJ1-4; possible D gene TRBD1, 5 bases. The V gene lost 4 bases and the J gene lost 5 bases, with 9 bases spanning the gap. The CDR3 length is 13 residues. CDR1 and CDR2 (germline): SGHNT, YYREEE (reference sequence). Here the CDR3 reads CASSLGHNEKLFF. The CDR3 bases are TGTGCCAGCAGCCTAGGACACAATGAAAAACTGTTTTTT.

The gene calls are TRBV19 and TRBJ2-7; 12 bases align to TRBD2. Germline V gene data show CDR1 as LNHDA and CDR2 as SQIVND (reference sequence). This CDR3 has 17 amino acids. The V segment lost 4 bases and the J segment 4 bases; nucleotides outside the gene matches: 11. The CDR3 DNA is TGTGCCAGTAGTAAGGAGACTAGCGGGAGCGTCGGGTACGAGCAGTACTTC. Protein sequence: CASSKETSGSVGYEQYF.

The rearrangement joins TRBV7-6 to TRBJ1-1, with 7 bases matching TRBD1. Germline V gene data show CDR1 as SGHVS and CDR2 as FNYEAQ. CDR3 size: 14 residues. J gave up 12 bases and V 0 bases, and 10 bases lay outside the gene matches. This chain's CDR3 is CASSLAPDQGESFF. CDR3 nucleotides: TGTGCCAGCAGCTTAGCCCCAGACCAGGGGGAATCTTTCTTT.

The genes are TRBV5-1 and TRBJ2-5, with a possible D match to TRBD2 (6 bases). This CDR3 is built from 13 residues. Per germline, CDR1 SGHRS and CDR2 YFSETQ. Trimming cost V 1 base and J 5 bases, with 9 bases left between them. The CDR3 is CASSLLEGETQYF. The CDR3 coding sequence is TGCGCCAGCAGCTTGTTGGAGGGGGAGACCCAGTACTTC.

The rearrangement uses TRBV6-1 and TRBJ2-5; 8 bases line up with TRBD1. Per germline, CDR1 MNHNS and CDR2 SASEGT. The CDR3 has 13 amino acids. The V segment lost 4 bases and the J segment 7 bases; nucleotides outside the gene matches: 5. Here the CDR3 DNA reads TGTGCCAGCAGTGGGACAGGGAGTGCGACCCAGTACTTC. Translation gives CASSGTGSATQYF.

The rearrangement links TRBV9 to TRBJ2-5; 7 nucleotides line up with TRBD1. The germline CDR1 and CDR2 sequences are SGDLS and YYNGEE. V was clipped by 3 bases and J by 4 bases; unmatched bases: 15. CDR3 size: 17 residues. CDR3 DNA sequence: TGTGCCAGCAGCGGCCCCTTCAGGACAGGTGGGGGAGAGACCCAGTACTTC. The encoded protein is CASSGPFRTGGGETQYF.

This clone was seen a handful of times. The CDR3 is CASSRTDYEQYF. The DNA for the CDR3 is TGTGCCAGCTCAAGGACAGACTACGAGCAGTACTTC. This rearrangement joins TRBV18 to TRBJ2-7, with a possible D match to TRBD1 (6 bases). The CDR3 is 12 residues long. Trimming took off 5 bases at V and 3 bases at J, with 8 bases between the two ends. The germline CDR1 and CDR2 sequences are KGHSH and LQKENI.

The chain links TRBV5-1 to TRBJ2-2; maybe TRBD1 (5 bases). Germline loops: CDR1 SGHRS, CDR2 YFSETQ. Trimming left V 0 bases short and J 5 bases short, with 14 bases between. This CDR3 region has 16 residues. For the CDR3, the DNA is TGCGCCAGCAGCTTGGATCGCCAGGGTTGGACCGGGGAGCTGTTTTTT. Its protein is CASSLDRQGWTGELFF.

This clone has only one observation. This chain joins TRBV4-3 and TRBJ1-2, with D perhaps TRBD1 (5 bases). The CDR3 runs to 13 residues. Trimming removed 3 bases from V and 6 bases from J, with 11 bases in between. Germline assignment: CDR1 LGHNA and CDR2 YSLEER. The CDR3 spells CASSQRTGDGYTF. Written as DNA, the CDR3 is TGCGCCAGCAGCCAGCGAACGGGGGATGGCTACACCTTC.

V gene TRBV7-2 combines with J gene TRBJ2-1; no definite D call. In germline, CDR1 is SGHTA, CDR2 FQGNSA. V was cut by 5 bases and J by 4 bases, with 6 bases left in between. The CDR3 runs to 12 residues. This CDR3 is CASSPGYNEQFF. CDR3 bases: TGTGCCAGCAGCCCCGGGTACAATGAGCAGTTCTTC.

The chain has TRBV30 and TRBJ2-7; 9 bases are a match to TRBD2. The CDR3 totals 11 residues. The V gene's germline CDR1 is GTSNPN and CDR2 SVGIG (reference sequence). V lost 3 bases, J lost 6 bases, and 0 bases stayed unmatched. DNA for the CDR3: TGTGCCTGGAGACTAGCGGGCGAGCAGTACTTC. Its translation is CAWRLAGEQYF.

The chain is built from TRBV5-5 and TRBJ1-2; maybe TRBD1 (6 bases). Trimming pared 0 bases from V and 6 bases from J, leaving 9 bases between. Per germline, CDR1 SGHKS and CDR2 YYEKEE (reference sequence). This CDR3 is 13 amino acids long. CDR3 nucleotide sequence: TGTGCCAGCAGCTTGGGGACAGCGGATGGCTACACCTTC. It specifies CASSLGTADGYTF.

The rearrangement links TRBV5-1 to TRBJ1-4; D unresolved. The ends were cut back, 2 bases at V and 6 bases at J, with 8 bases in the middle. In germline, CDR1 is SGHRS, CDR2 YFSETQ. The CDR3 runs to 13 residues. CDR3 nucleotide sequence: TGCGCCAGCAGCTTCGGGAGTTATGAAAAACTGTTTTTT. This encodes CASSFGSYEKLFF.

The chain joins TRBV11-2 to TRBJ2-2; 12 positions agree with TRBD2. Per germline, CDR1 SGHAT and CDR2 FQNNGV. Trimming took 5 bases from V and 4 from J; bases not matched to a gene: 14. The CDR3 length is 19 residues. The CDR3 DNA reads TGTGCCAGCAGCCGCCTAAGACTAGCGGGAGAGGGTGGCACCGGGGAGCTGTTTTTT. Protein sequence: CASSRLRLAGEGGTGELFF.